The 32 T cell receptor beta chains given below trace back to one sample, sequenced in a study of a mutant IDH1 vaccine in newly diagnosed glioma. These receptors are not linked to any known antigen. This table comes from immunoSEQ multiplex PCR, and its TCRdb copy is limited to in-frame clones, with some not included. The sample has tens of thousands of clones; roughly nine tenths are singletons. Described time point: week 35, safety follow-up. Each vaccine dose was 300 ug of mutant IDH1 20-mer peptide, with topical imiquimod. Sequenced here: PBMCs, sampled from a glioma patient whose treatment included an IDH1 peptide vaccine. These receptors were taken from a man aged 40-50 years with glioma.

This clone was seen once. The J gene is TRBJ2-2, the V gene TRBV6-5, with D possibly TRBD1 on 6 matching bases. The V and J ends lost 7 bases and 4 bases respectively, with 16 bases between them. Germline V gene data show CDR1 as MNHEY and CDR2 as SVGAGI. This CDR3 has 15 amino acids. This CDR3 is CASTLGQPGTGELFF. The CDR3 nucleotides read TGTGCCAGCACTCTGGGACAACCGGGCACCGGGGAGCTGTTTTTT.

This clone is labeled medium-sized. The chain uses TRBV5-4 and TRBJ1-1, with 10 bases aligning to TRBD1. CDR1 is SGHNT, CDR2 YYREEE, per germline (reference sequence). J lost 4 bases, V lost 3 bases, and 3 bases had no gene match. The CDR3 covers 14 residues. This CDR3 reads CASSSRTGGTEAFF. CDR3 nucleotide sequence: TGTGCCAGCAGCTCAAGGACAGGGGGCACTGAAGCTTTCTTT.

The CDR3 DNA reads as TGTGCCAGCAGCTCCCGGGACTCCAATACCTACGAGCAGTACTTC. Its protein product is CASSSRDSNTYEQYF. The J gene is TRBJ2-7, the V gene TRBV7-9, with D possibly TRBD2 on 6 matching bases. Trimming took 4 bases from V and 2 from J, leaving 15 bases between them. Germline assignment: CDR1 SEHNR and CDR2 FQNEAQ (reference sequence). The CDR3 loop spans 15 amino acids.

In DNA form, the CDR3 reads TGTGCCAGCAGTTACCCGGACAGGGACGAGCAGTACTTC. Its translation: CASSYPDRDEQYF. V is TRBV6-5 and J is TRBJ2-7; 8 bases are shared with TRBD1. The trim removed 2 bases at V and 5 bases at J, leaving 2 bases unmatched. The CDR3 covers 13 residues. CDR1 is MNHEY and CDR2 is SVGAGI in the germline V gene.

V is TRBV6-6 and J is TRBJ1-1, with D hard to call. Trimming cost V 8 bases and J 0 bases, with 10 bases left between them. The CDR3 extends over 13 amino acids. Germline V gene sequence: CDR1 MNHNY, CDR2 SVGAGI (reference sequence). The CDR3 nucleotides read TGTGCCAGCGGGGAACGGGTGAACACTGAAGCTTTCTTT. Translating gives CASGERVNTEAFF.

The gene calls are TRBV5-3 and TRBJ1-2, with TRBD1 identical over 7 bases. TRBV5-3 is annotated as an ORF whose role is uncertain. The CDR3 spans 14 residues. The J segment lost 12 bases and the V segment lost 10 bases, leaving 21 bases of the junction unmatched. In nucleotides, the CDR3 is TGTGCCCCCCACTTCTGCAGGGGGAAGGATAGTCACACCTTC. It codes for CAPHFCRGKDSHTF.

The chain recombines TRBV5-4 with TRBJ1-2; D is unclear. This CDR3 is built from 14 residues. Per germline, CDR1 SGHNT and CDR2 YYREEE (reference sequence). Deletions cut 4 bases from V and 5 bases from J, with 15 bases between. The CDR3 DNA reads as TGTGCCAGCAGCAGCCAAGGGCTTTCATATGGCTACACCTTC. This sequence encodes CASSSQGLSYGYTF.

The chain is built from TRBV7-6 and TRBJ1-5; possibly TRBD1 for D (6 bases). Germline CDR1 and CDR2: SGHVS and FNYEAQ. The CDR3 covers 16 residues. V was clipped by 5 bases and J by 5 bases, with 19 bases between them. The CDR3 loop is CASSREGGYFHQPQHF. The CDR3 DNA reads as TGTGCCAGCAGCCGAGAGGGGGGTTATTTTCATCAGCCCCAGCATTTT. Looking up the rest from reference TRBV7-6 and TRBJ1-5 gives the full variable domain: GAGVSQSPRYKVTKRGQDVALRCDPISGHVSLYWYRQALGQGPEFLTYFNYEAQQDKSGLPNDRFSAERPEGSISTLTIQRTEQRDSAMYRCASSREGGYFHQPQHFGDGTRLSIL.

V gene TRBV7-2 combines with J gene TRBJ2-7; D may be TRBD1 or TRBD2 (5 bases each). The V end lost 7 bases, the J end lost 7 bases, and 20 bases lay between the germline ends. The CDR3 loop spans 14 amino acids. The germline CDR1 and CDR2 sequences are SGHTA and FQGNSA. CDR3 region: CASTLPGPRREQYF. CDR3 sequence (DNA): TGTGCCAGCACACTCCCGGGACCTCGCCGGGAGCAGTACTTC.

This CDR3 is CASSPGGVSTDTQYF. Here the CDR3 DNA reads TGTGCCAGCAGCCCTGGGGGGGTAAGCACAGATACGCAGTATTTT. The chain recombines TRBV7-3 with TRBJ2-3; 7 bases are shared with TRBD2. After removal of 5 bases from V and 0 bases from J, the junction contained 5 bases not matched to a gene. The CDR3 length is 15 residues. Germline V gene lookup returns CDR1 SGHTA and CDR2 FQGTGA.

V is TRBV4-2 and J is TRBJ2-1; 9 nucleotides agree with TRBD2. The CDR3 spans 18 residues. Germline CDR1 is LGHNA and CDR2 is YNFKEQ. Trimming took 4 bases from V and 7 from J; bases not matched to a gene: 17. CDR3 amino acids: CASSPTSGSGQVRNEQFF. The CDR3, as DNA: TGTGCCAGCAGCCCTACTAGCGGGTCAGGACAGGTCCGAAATGAGCAGTTCTTC.

V gene TRBV28 combines with J gene TRBJ1-2; tentatively, D is TRBD1 (5 bases). Trimming removed 10 bases at V and 7 bases at J, with 19 bases between. Germline lookup yields CDR1 MDHEN and CDR2 SYDVKM. The CDR3 runs to 13 residues. The CDR3, as DNA: TGTGCCATCCTTTTGGGGGGGGGAGGTGGCTACACCTTC. It yields the protein CAILLGGGGGYTF.

In DNA form, the CDR3 reads TGTGCCAGCATCACCCGGAGGGGTAACTACGAGCAGTACTTC. It yields the protein CASITRRGNYEQYF. The chain combines TRBV28 with TRBJ2-7; TRBD2 is a possible D gene (6 bases). The CDR3 is 14 residues long. Trimming took 7 bases from V and 3 from J, leaving 16 bases between them. In germline, CDR1 is MDHEN, CDR2 SYDVKM.

This chain uses TRBV2 with TRBJ2-7; TRBD1 matches 8 bases. Germline CDR1 is SNHLY and CDR2 is FYNNEI. The ends lost 8 bases at V and 0 bases at J; junction bases unmatched: 9. This CDR3 contains 15 residues. CDR3: CASDGQGSSSYEQYF. For the CDR3, the DNA is TGTGCCAGCGACGGACAGGGCTCGAGCTCCTACGAGCAGTACTTC.

The chain combines TRBV7-9 with TRBJ1-1, with D unresolved. Germline-derived CDR1 and CDR2 are SEHNR and FQNEAQ (reference sequence). The CDR3 loop spans 13 amino acids. The V end was cut by 6 bases, the J end by 1 base, with 9 bases between. The CDR3 DNA sequence: TGTGCCAGCAGATACACACAGAACACTGAAGCTTTCTTT. This gives the protein CASRYTQNTEAFF. Supplemented by reference TRBV7-9 and TRBJ1-1, the full variable domain reads DTGVSQNPRHKITKRGQNVTFRCDPISEHNRLYWYRQTLGQGPEFLTYFQNEAQLEKSRLLSDRFSAERPKGSFSTLEIQRTEQGDSAMYLCASRYTQNTEAFFGQGTRLTVV.

CDR3 sequence reads: CASSQDSGGRADTQYF. As DNA, the CDR3 is TGCGCCAGCAGCCAAGATTCGGGGGGGCGGGCAGATACGCAGTATTTT. This chain connects TRBV4-3 to TRBJ2-3, with 8 bases aligning to TRBD2. The CDR3 spans 16 residues. V dropped 0 bases and J dropped 4; count of bases not matched to a gene: 6. The germline V gene has CDR1 LGHNA and CDR2 YSLEER.

This clone has a handful of counts. The chain carries TRBV7-3 and TRBJ2-1, with D uncertain. Germline lookup yields CDR1 SGHTA and CDR2 FQGTGA. The V gene lost 1 base and the J gene lost 10 bases, with 8 bases spanning the gap. The CDR3 loop spans 12 amino acids. Written as DNA, the CDR3 is TGTGCCAGCAGCTTAATGGCTCAGGAGCAGTTCTTC. Its translation is CASSLMAQEQFF.

The chain has TRBV4-1 and TRBJ2-7, with D tentatively TRBD2 (6 bases). The CDR3 is 14 residues long. Deletions cut 1 base from V and 7 bases from J, with 14 bases between. Germline V gene lookup returns CDR1 MGHRA and CDR2 YSYEKL. CDR3 bases: TGCGCCAGCAGCCAAGGGGCGGGACGTAGAGAGCAGTACTTC. Translating gives CASSQGAGRREQYF.

Only a few counts were recorded for this clone. This chain joins TRBV28 and TRBJ1-5; the D gene is possibly TRBD1 (6 bases). The CDR3 contains 14 residues. V lost 4 bases, J lost 6 bases, and 13 bases lay in between. Per germline, CDR1 MDHEN and CDR2 SYDVKM. The CDR3 loop reads CASSWWGQGQPQHF. The DNA for the CDR3 is TGTGCCAGCAGTTGGTGGGGGCAGGGTCAGCCCCAGCATTTT.

J is TRBJ2-7 and V is TRBV19; D is uncertain. CDR3 length equals 11 residues. Germline CDR1 and CDR2: LNHDA and SQIVND (reference sequence). Trimming removed 6 bases at V and 4 bases at J, with 7 bases between. The CDR3 nucleotides are TGTGCCAGTAGATTTGGATACGAGCAGTACTTC. Protein: CASRFGYEQYF.

The V call is TRBV5-1, the J call TRBJ2-2, with D possibly TRBD2 on 6 matching bases. Trimming pared 3 bases from V and 2 bases from J, leaving 11 bases between. Germline CDR1 SGHRS, CDR2 YFSETQ. This CDR3 is built from 15 residues. The DNA of the CDR3 is TGCGCCAGCAGCTCGGGACTGGGCAACACCGGGGAGCTGTTTTTT. Encoded protein: CASSSGLGNTGELFF.

This chain joins TRBV5-1 and TRBJ2-7; TRBD2 agrees at 10 bases. CDR1 and CDR2 from the germline V gene are SGHRS and YFSETQ. The J segment lost 2 bases and the V segment lost 4 bases, leaving 6 bases of the junction unmatched. The CDR3 runs to 15 residues. CDR3 protein: CASSPVAGGTYEQYF. Here the CDR3 DNA reads TGCGCCAGCAGCCCAGTAGCGGGAGGTACCTACGAGCAGTACTTC. The full variable domain, in which reference TRBV5-1 and TRBJ2-7 provide the parts outside the CDR3, is KAGVTQTPRYLIKTRGQQVTLSCSPISGHRSVSWYQQTPGQGLQFLFEYFSETQRNKGNFPGRFSGRQFSNSRSEMNVSTLELGDSALYLCASSPVAGGTYEQYFGPGTRLTVT.

This clone was counted once. The chain combines TRBV5-1 with TRBJ2-6; the match to TRBD2 covers 8 bases. CDR3 length: 15 amino acids. Per germline, CDR1 SGHRS and CDR2 YFSETQ. Trimming removed 4 bases from V and 2 bases from J; junction bases left unmatched: 2. CDR3 sequence reads: CASSVTSAGANVLTF. The CDR3 nucleotides are TGCGCCAGCAGCGTGACTAGCGCTGGGGCCAACGTCCTGACTTTC.

The rearrangement joins TRBV18 to TRBJ2-5; D is ambiguous. The germline V and J ends were trimmed by 2 bases and 2 bases, with 6 bases remaining between them. This CDR3 is 13 amino acids long. In germline, CDR1 is KGHSH, CDR2 LQKENI. DNA of the CDR3: TGTGCCAGCTCACCAGGGCAGCAAGAGACCCAGTACTTC. Encoded protein: CASSPGQQETQYF.

The sample holds one count of this clone. The chain joins TRBV6-5 to TRBJ2-7; D remains unclear. The length of the CDR3 is 13 residues. Germline V gene data show CDR1 as MNHEY and CDR2 as SVGAGI. Trimming cost V 2 bases and J 3 bases, with 8 bases left between them. The CDR3 bases are TGTGCCAGCAGTTACGGCCGGCGCTACGAGCAGTACTTC. Its translation: CASSYGRRYEQYF.

V gene TRBV19 combines with J gene TRBJ2-7, with a tentative D call TRBD1 (5 bases). The CDR3 extends over 14 amino acids. V gave up 5 bases and J gave up 3 bases, with 14 bases separating them. In germline, CDR1 is LNHDA, CDR2 SQIVND (reference sequence). CDR3 loop: CASSYRAGYYEQYF. As DNA, the CDR3 is TGTGCCAGTAGTTACCGTGCAGGGTACTACGAGCAGTACTTC. Using reference TRBV19 and TRBJ2-7 for the parts outside the CDR3, the full variable domain is DGGITQSPKYLFRKEGQNVTLSCEQNLNHDAMYWYRQDPGQGLRLIYYSQIVNDFQKGDIAEGYSVSREKKESFPLTVTSAQKNPTAFYLCASSYRAGYYEQYFGPGTRLTVT.

The chain uses TRBV5-1 and TRBJ2-3; 10 bases fit TRBD2. The V gene end was trimmed by 6 bases and the J gene end by 8 bases; junction bases not matched to a gene: 15. Germline V lookup: CDR1 SGHRS, CDR2 YFSETQ. The CDR3 is 16 residues long. The CDR3 here is CASKPLEREGRVTQYF. The CDR3 DNA is TGCGCCAGCAAACCGCTCGAGCGGGAGGGACGAGTTACGCAGTATTTT. The full variable domain, rest sourced from reference TRBV5-1 and TRBJ2-3, is KAGVTQTPRYLIKTRGQQVTLSCSPISGHRSVSWYQQTPGQGLQFLFEYFSETQRNKGNFPGRFSGRQFSNSRSEMNVSTLELGDSALYLCASKPLEREGRVTQYFGPGTRLTVL.

The chain couples TRBV7-2 to TRBJ1-5; no firm D call. V was cut by 1 base and J by 9 bases, with 10 bases left in between. The germline V gene has CDR1 SGHTA and CDR2 FQGNSA. The CDR3 spans 13 residues. DNA for the CDR3: TGTGCCAGCAGCTTAGTTGGGGTCCGGCCCCAGCATTTT. It is translated as CASSLVGVRPQHF.

CDR3 bases: TGCGCCAGCAGCTTATCCCTTAGCATAATCAATGAGCAGTTCTTC. Its translation is CASSLSLSIINEQFF. This chain links TRBV5-1 with TRBJ2-1; D is ambiguous. Germline CDR1 is SGHRS and CDR2 is YFSETQ. V was cut by 2 bases and J by 6 bases, with 15 bases left in between. The CDR3 totals 15 residues.

This chain connects TRBV6-1 to TRBJ2-3, with 14 bases lining up with TRBD2. The CDR3 is made up of 18 amino acids. V lost 3 bases, J lost 6 bases, and 11 bases stayed unmatched. Germline-derived CDR1 and CDR2 are MNHNS and SASEGT. In nucleotides, the CDR3 is TGTGCCAGCAGTGAGAGGTCCGGGACTAGCGGGAGTTGGGATACGCAGTATTTT. Its translation is CASSERSGTSGSWDTQYF.

This clone was detected a few times. The rearrangement uses TRBV7-2 and TRBJ1-5; D is possibly TRBD1 (5 bases). Germline V gene lookup returns CDR1 SGHTA and CDR2 FQGNSA. CDR3 length equals 15 residues. V was pared by 6 bases and J by 1 base, with 13 bases between. This CDR3 is CASSIQKGSNQPQHF. As DNA, the CDR3 is TGTGCCAGCAGTATCCAGAAGGGGAGCAATCAGCCCCAGCATTTT.

The chain recombines TRBV7-3 with TRBJ2-5, with 12 bases fitting TRBD1. Germline CDR1 is SGHTA and CDR2 is FQGTGA. The ends lost 3 bases at V and 6 bases at J; junction bases unmatched: 2. The CDR3 has 14 residues. The DNA of the CDR3 is TGTGCCAGCAGCTTGGGACAGGGGGCGAAGACCCAGTACTTC. It encodes CASSLGQGAKTQYF.